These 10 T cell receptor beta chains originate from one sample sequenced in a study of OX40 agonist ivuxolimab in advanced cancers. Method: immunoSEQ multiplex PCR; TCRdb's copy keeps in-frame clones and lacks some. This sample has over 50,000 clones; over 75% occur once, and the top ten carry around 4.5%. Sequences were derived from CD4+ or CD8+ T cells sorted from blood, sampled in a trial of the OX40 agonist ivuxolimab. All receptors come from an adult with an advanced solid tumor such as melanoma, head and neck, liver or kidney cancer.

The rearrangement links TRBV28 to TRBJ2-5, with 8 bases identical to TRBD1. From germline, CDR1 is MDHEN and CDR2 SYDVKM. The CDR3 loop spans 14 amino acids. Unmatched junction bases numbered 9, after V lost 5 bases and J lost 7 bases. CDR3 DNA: TGTGCCAGCAGTACCGGACAGGGTGCGGGGACCCAGTACTTC. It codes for CASSTGQGAGTQYF.

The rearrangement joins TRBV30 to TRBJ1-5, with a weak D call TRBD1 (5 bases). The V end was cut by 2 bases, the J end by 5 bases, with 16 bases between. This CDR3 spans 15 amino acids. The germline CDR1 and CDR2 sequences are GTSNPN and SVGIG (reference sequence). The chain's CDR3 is CAWSSSSGGHQPQHF. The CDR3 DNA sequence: TGTGCCTGGAGTTCCTCGTCGGGGGGTCATCAGCCCCAGCATTTT.

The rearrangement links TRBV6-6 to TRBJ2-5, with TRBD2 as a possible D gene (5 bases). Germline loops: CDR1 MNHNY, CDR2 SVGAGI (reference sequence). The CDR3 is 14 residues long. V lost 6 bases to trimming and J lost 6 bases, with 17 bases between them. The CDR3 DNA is TGTGCCAGCAGCCTCGGGATAAACGGCCAGACCCAGTACTTC. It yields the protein CASSLGINGQTQYF.

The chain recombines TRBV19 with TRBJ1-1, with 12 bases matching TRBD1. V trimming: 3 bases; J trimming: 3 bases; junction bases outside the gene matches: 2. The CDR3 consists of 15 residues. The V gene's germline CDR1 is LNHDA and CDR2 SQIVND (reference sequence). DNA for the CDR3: TGTGCCAGTAGTATGGGACAGGGGGCTTACACTGAAGCTTTCTTT. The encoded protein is CASSMGQGAYTEAFF.

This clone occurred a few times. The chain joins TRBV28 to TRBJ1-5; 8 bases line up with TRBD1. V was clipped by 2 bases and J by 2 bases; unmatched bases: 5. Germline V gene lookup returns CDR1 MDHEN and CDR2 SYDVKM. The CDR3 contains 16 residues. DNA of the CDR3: TGTGCCAGCAGTTTAGGCAGGGGGCTAGGCAATCAGCCCCAGCATTTT. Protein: CASSLGRGLGNQPQHF.

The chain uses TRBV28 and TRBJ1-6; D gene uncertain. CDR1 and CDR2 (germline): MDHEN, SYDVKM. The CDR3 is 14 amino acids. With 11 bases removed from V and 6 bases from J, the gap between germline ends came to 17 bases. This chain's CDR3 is CAGRAAEANSPLHF. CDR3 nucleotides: TGTGCCGGCCGGGCGGCCGAAGCTAATTCACCCCTCCACTTT.

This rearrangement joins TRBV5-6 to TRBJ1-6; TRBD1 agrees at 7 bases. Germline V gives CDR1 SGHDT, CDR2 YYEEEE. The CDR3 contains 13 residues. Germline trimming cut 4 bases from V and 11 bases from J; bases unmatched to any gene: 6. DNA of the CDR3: TGTGCCAGCAGCGTCGGGACAGCAACACCCCTCCACTTT. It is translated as CASSVGTATPLHF.

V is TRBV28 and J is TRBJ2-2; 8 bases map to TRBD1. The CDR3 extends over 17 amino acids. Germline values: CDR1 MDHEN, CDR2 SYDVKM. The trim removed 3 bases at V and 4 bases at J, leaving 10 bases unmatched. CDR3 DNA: TGTGCCAGCAGTTTTCGGCAGGGGGCCCCCACCACCGGGGAGCTGTTTTTT. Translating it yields CASSFRQGAPTTGELFF.

In DNA form, the CDR3 reads TGTGCCAGCAGCTCCAACTTACTAGCGGGAGGGGGCAATGAGCAGTTCTTC. Translating gives CASSSNLLAGGGNEQFF. The V gene is TRBV28, the J gene TRBJ2-1, with 13 bases aligning to TRBD2. The CDR3 sequence is 17 residues long. Trimming took 6 bases from V and 6 from J; bases not matched to a gene: 11. Germline CDR1 is MDHEN and CDR2 is SYDVKM.

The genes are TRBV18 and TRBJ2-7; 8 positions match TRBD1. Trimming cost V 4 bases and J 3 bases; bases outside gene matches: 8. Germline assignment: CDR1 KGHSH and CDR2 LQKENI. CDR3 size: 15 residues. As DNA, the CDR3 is TGTGCCAGCTCACTATACGACAGGGGAGTCTACGAGCAGTACTTC. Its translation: CASSLYDRGVYEQYF.